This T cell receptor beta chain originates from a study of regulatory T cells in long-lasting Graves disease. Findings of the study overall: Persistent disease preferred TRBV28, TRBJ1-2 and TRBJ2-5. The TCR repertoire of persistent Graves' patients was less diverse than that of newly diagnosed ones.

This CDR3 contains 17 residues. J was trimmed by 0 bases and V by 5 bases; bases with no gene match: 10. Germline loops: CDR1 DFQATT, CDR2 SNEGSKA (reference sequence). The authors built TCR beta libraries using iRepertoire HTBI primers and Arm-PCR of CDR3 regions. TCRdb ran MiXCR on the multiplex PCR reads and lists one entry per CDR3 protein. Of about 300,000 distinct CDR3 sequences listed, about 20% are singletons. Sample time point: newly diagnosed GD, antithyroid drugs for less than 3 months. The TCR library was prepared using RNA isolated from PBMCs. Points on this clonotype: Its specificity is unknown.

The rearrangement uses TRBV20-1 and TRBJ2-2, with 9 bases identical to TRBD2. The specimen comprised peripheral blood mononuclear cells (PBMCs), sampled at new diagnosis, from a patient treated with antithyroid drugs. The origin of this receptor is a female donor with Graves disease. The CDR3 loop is CSASGSREGPNTGELFF. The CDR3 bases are TGCAGTGCTTCTGGTTCGCGGGAGGGCCCGAACACCGGGGAGCTGTTTTTT.